A single sample gave rise to the 13 T cell receptor beta chains below, sequenced in a study of CD8+CD57+ T cells in acquired aplastic anemia. Both TCR beta VDJ combination and CDR3 sequence profiling were carried out. Genomic DNA was the template for this profiling. TCRdb called the reads again in MiXCR, with one record for every CDR3 protein. The sample includes 90,000 to 130,000 distinct CDR3 sequences, roughly 50% of them seen just once. What was sequenced was sorted CD4+, CD8+, or CD8+CD57+ T cells (not recorded which) from PBMCs. These receptors came from a human donor in good health, serving as a control.

This clonotype was seen more than once but under ten times. This may be a read error, as it is one base from a much larger clone. V and J are TRBV9 and TRBJ2-1; D unresolved. This CDR3 has 16 amino acids. V lost 6 bases to trimming and J lost 9 bases, with 25 bases between them. CDR1 SGDLS and CDR2 YYNGEE come from the germline V gene. For the CDR3, the DNA is TGTGCCAGCAACTTTGGTATCGCCCTAGACTTCGGTGAGCAGTTCTTC. Encoded protein: CASNFGIALDFGEQFF.

The V and J genes are TRBV4-3 and TRBJ1-2; 7 positions match TRBD1. The length of the CDR3 is 15 residues. Germline loops: CDR1 LGHNA, CDR2 YSLEER. V trimming: 4 bases; J trimming: 3 bases; junction bases outside the gene matches: 8. The CDR3 protein is CASSPDRQGDYGYTF. Written as DNA, the CDR3 is TGCGCCAGCAGCCCAGATCGACAGGGTGACTATGGCTACACCTTC.

The sample holds many counts of this clonotype. This chain connects TRBV25-1 to TRBJ2-7; TRBD1 might be the D (6 bases). Per the germline V gene, CDR1 is MGHDK and CDR2 is SYGVNS. This CDR3 region has 16 residues. Deletions cut 11 bases from V and 5 bases from J, with 28 bases between. The DNA for the CDR3 is TGTGCCTGGGGGCTCTCCGGGCAGGGGCGCCCCCACGAGCAGTACTTC. This gives the protein CAWGLSGQGRPHEQYF.

This clonotype was recorded at least ten times. Written as DNA, the CDR3 is TGTGCCAGCAGTTTAGTTACAGCTTATGGCTACACCTTC. This gives the protein CASSLVTAYGYTF. The genes are TRBV12-3 or TRBV12-4 and TRBJ1-2, with D hard to call. The ends were cut back, 1 base at V and 5 bases at J, with 8 bases in the middle. The CDR3 sequence is 13 residues long.

This clonotype showed up many times. The genes are TRBV7-9 and TRBJ2-5, with 7 positions matching TRBD2. The CDR3 length is 14 residues. The V gene end was trimmed by 1 base and the J gene end by 5 bases; junction bases not matched to a gene: 4. Germline CDR1 is SEHNR and CDR2 is FQNEAQ (reference sequence). The CDR3 protein is CASSLVWEGETQYF. The CDR3 coding sequence is TGTGCCAGCAGCTTAGTTTGGGAGGGGGAGACCCAGTACTTC.

CDR3: CASSAGSGSPLHF. The CDR3 DNA reads TGTGCCAGCAGCGCAGGTTCTGGGTCACCCCTCCACTTT. This chain links TRBV7-2 with TRBJ1-6; the D is unclear. The CDR3 has 13 amino acids. The V gene lost 5 bases and the J gene lost 10 bases, with 12 bases spanning the gap. Germline lookup yields CDR1 SGHTA and CDR2 FQGNSA.

This clonotype was counted only a few times. The chain has TRBV12-3 or TRBV12-4 and TRBJ1-2; D gene ambiguous. This CDR3 region has 13 residues. V was trimmed by 3 bases and J by 1 base, leaving 6 bases between them. CDR3 sequence reads: CASSFTINYGYTF. The CDR3 DNA follows: TGTGCCAGCAGTTTCACGATTAACTATGGCTACACCTTC.

The chain uses TRBV10-1 and TRBJ1-4; the match to TRBD1 covers 9 bases. This CDR3 is 15 amino acids long. The germline CDR1 and CDR2 sequences are WNHNN and SYGVQD (reference sequence). V lost 10 bases and J lost 7; bases outside the gene matches: 13. The CDR3 nucleotides read TGCGCCAACCCAAGCCGGGACAGGGTGACTGAAAAACTGTTTTTT. Protein sequence: CANPSRDRVTEKLFF.

A note on this clonotype: A much larger clonotype is one base distant, so this may be a read error. This chain links TRBV25-1 with TRBJ2-3, with D perhaps TRBD1 or TRBD2 (7 bases each). The CDR3 consists of 17 residues. CDR1 and CDR2 from the germline V gene are MGHDK and SYGVNS. The CDR3 DNA sequence: TGTGCCAGCAGCCGGATAGGGGGCGGGGGAGTTGCAGATACGCAGTGTTTT. The encoded protein is CASSRIGGGGVADTQCF.

This clonotype was seen many times. This chain links TRBV15 with TRBJ2-3; D assignment may be TRBD1 or TRBD2 (6 bases each). Germline V gene lookup returns CDR1 LNHNV and CDR2 YYDKDF (reference sequence). V gave up 3 bases and J gave up 2 bases, with 15 bases separating them. The length of the CDR3 is 16 residues. The CDR3 loop reads CATSSLEGGYTDTQYF. The CDR3 bases are TGTGCCACCAGCAGCTTGGAGGGGGGTTACACAGATACGCAGTATTTT.

This chain joins TRBV6-5 and TRBJ1-2, with 7 bases identical to TRBD1. Germline lookup yields CDR1 MNHEY and CDR2 SVGAGI. The length of the CDR3 is 13 residues. J gave up 4 bases and V 3 bases, and 2 bases lay outside the gene matches. DNA for the CDR3: TGTGCCAGCAGTTATGGGGACAGCTATGGCTACACCTTC. As protein: CASSYGDSYGYTF.

CDR3 sequence reads: CAISVQTADSYEQYF. The CDR3 coding sequence is TGTGCCATCAGTGTGCAGACAGCGGACTCCTACGAGCAGTACTTC. The gene calls are TRBV10-3 and TRBJ2-7; D could derive from TRBD1 or TRBD2 (5 bases each). The germline gives CDR1 ENHRY, CDR2 SYGVKD. V gave up 4 bases and J gave up 0 bases, with 13 bases separating them. CDR3 length equals 15 residues.

This clonotype was found a few times. The chain carries TRBV5-5 and TRBJ2-2; weak D call: TRBD2 (6 bases). The CDR3 is 15 residues long. V was shortened by 0 bases and J by 7 bases, with 13 bases between the two germline ends. Germline V gene lookup returns CDR1 SGHKS and CDR2 YYEKEE (reference sequence). CDR3 residues: CASSLVREDGGELFF. CDR3 in DNA: TGTGCCAGCAGCTTGGTCAGGGAGGATGGCGGGGAGCTGTTTTTT.